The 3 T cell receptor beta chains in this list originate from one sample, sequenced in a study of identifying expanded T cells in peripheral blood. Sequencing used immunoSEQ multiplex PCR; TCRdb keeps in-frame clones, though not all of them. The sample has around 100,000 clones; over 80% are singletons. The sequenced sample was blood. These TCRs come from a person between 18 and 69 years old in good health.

The CDR3 is CASSLGQGGHYGYTF. For the CDR3, the DNA is TGTGCCAGCAGCTTGGGGCAGGGAGGACACTATGGCTACACCTTC. V usage is TRBV7-3 and J usage is TRBJ1-2; TRBD1 might be the D (5 bases). Germline V gives CDR1 SGHTA, CDR2 FQGTGA. The CDR3 is 15 residues long. Trimming took 3 bases from V and 3 from J, leaving 14 bases between them.

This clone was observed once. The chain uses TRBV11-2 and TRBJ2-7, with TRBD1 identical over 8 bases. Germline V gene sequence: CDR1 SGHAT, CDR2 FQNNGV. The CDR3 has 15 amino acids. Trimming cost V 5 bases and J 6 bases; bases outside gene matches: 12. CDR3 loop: CASSGRTSGGGEQYF. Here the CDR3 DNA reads TGTGCCAGCAGCGGACGAACCTCAGGGGGCGGCGAGCAGTACTTC. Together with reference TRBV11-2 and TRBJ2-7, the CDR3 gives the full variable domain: EAGVAQSPRYKIIEKRQSVAFWCNPISGHATLYWYQQILGQGPKLLIQFQNNGVVDDSQLPKDRFSAERLKGVDSTLKIQPAKLEDSAVYLCASSGRTSGGGEQYFGPGTRLTVT.

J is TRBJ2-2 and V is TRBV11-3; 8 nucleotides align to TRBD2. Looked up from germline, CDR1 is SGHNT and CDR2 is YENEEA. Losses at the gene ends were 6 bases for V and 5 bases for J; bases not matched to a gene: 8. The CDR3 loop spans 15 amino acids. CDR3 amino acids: CASRLRSGDTGELFF. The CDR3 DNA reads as TGTGCCAGCAGGCTACGTAGCGGGGATACCGGGGAGCTGTTTTTT. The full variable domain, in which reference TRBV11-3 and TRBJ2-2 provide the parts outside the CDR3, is EAGVVQSPRYKIIEKKQPVAFWCNPISGHNTLYWYLQNLGQGPELLIRYENEEAVDDSQLPKDRFSAERLKGVDSTLKIQPAELGDSAVYLCASRLRSGDTGELFFGEGSRLTVL.